These T cell receptor beta chains were read from a single sample in a study of cytomegalovirus exposure and HLA in healthy donors. Measured with immunoSEQ multiplex PCR; TCRdb has only the in-frame clones, and not every one. The sample consists of a few hundred thousand clones, just over 85% of them appearing once. The sequenced sample was PBMCs. These receptors were obtained from a woman between 18 and 29 years old in good health and CMV-seronegative. CDR3s include the opening cysteine and the closing phenylalanine or tryptophan. Each record gives: CDR3 DNA, CDR3 protein, V gene, D gene, clone size, J gene. D genes are given only for firm matches. Clone size is not always given. Where it is, it says once, few, many or a class for expanded clones.

TGTGCCAGCACCCCGGGGAACTCTGGGGCCAACGTCCTGACTTTC,CASTPGNSGANVLTF,TRBV7-3,-,-,TRBJ2-6
TGTGCCAGCAGCTTAGGGCTAGCGGGAGCAGGGCGAGAGACCCAGTACTTC,CASSLGLAGAGRETQYF,TRBV7-2,TRBD2,-,TRBJ2-5
TGTGCCACCAAGAGAACCCAAGTCTACGAGCAGTACTTC,CATKRTQVYEQYF,TRBV10-3,-,few,TRBJ2-7
TGCGCCAGCAGCCTACAGGGGGGAAACACTGAAGCTTTCTTT,CASSLQGGNTEAFF,TRBV10-2,TRBD1,-,TRBJ1-1
TGTGCCAGCAGCTTAGGGACAGGAGAGTTAGAACAGTACTTC,CASSLGTGELEQYF,TRBV7-6,TRBD1,-,TRBJ2-7
TGCGCCAGCAGCCAAGAAGGCGGACTAGCGGGAGGGCCAACAGATACGCAGTATTTT,CASSQEGGLAGGPTDTQYF,TRBV4-3,TRBD2,-,TRBJ2-3
TGTGCTAGTGGTTCCAGACTAGCGGGGGCGAACACCGGGGAGCTGTTTTTT,CASGSRLAGANTGELFF,TRBV12-5,TRBD2,-,TRBJ2-2
TGCGCCAGCAGACCAGTCGATTTAGCGGGAGGGTACAATGAGCAGTTCTTC,CASRPVDLAGGYNEQFF,TRBV5-1,TRBD2,-,TRBJ2-1
TGTGCCAGCAGTTCCGGGACAGGGGCCTACGAGCAGTACTTC,CASSSGTGAYEQYF,TRBV28,TRBD1,-,TRBJ2-7
TGTGCCAGCCGGGACATCCAGACAGATACGCAGTATTTT,CASRDIQTDTQYF,TRBV2,-,-,TRBJ2-3
TGTGCCAGCGGGGGGGCGCTTGGGGAGACCCAGTACTTC,CASGGALGETQYF,TRBV7-8,-,-,TRBJ2-5
TGCGCCAGCAGCTTGTATGACCGGGACACTAGCTCTGGAAACACCATATATTTT,CASSLYDRDTSSGNTIYF,TRBV5-1,-,-,TRBJ1-3
TGTGCCATCAGTGAGTCTAGTAACGAGCAGTACTTC,CAISESSNEQYF,TRBV10-3,-,-,TRBJ2-7
TGTGCCAGCAGTCGACTAGCGGGAGCCTACGAGCAGTACTTC,CASSRLAGAYEQYF,TRBV28,TRBD2,-,TRBJ2-7
TGTGCCAGCAGTGAAGACGCGGGACAGTTCTACGAGCAGTACTTC,CASSEDAGQFYEQYF,TRBV6-1,-,-,TRBJ2-7
TGTGCCAGCAGTATCAGGGTCTACGAGCAGTACTTC,CASSIRVYEQYF,TRBV28,-,-,TRBJ2-7
TGTGCCAGCTTGCTGGCCACGGGGAACACTGAAGCTTTCTTT,CASLLATGNTEAFF,TRBV7-2,-,-,TRBJ1-1
TGCGCCAGCAGCCAAGAAAGGGTACTAGCGGGAGCCCCAGAGACCCAGTACTTC,CASSQERVLAGAPETQYF,TRBV4-3,TRBD2,-,TRBJ2-5
TGTGCCATCAGTGACAGTCTCACAGATACGCAGTATTTT,CAISDSLTDTQYF,TRBV10-3,-,-,TRBJ2-3
TGTGCCAGTCCGCGGACAGGGGGAGGCTACACTTTC,CASPRTGGGYTF,TRBV27,TRBD1,-,TRBJ1-2
TGTGCCAGCTCACCCGGTGCTGGGGCCAACGTCCTGACTTTC,CASSPGAGANVLTF,TRBV18,-,-,TRBJ2-6
TGTGCCAGCAGCCCGCCCGGCGGTGACTACGAGCAGTACTTC,CASSPPGGDYEQYF,TRBV7-8,-,-,TRBJ2-7
TGTGCCAGCAGTTTTCAAGGGGGCAACTATGGCTACACCTTC,CASSFQGGNYGYTF,TRBV27,TRBD1,-,TRBJ1-2
TGTGCCAGCTCATGGTCGAGCTCTGGAAACACCATATATTTT,CASSWSSSGNTIYF,TRBV18,-,-,TRBJ1-3
TGTGCCAGCAGCCCAAGGCAGGGGGATCAGTACTTC,CASSPRQGDQYF,TRBV21-1,-,-,TRBJ2-7
TGTGCCAGCAGGACAAGGGACAGGGGGAGCTCCTACGAGCAGTACTTC,CASRTRDRGSSYEQYF,TRBV2,TRBD1,-,TRBJ2-7
TGCGCCAGCAGCCTAGCGGGAGCTTCCTACGAGCAGTACTTC,CASSLAGASYEQYF,TRBV5-1,TRBD2,-,TRBJ2-7
TGTGCCAGCAGGTTAGACAGCGATCAGCCCCAGCATTTT,CASRLDSDQPQHF,TRBV28,-,-,TRBJ1-5
TGCAGCGTTGGGACAGAGAATCAGCCCCAGCATTTT,CSVGTENQPQHF,TRBV29-1,-,-,TRBJ1-5
TGTGCCAGCAGCTTAAGGGCAGGGGGGAGCTACGAGCAGTACTTC,CASSLRAGGSYEQYF,TRBV7-3,-,-,TRBJ2-7
TGTGCCAGCAGTGAAATCCGGACAGGGGTGGTCAACGAGCAGTACTTC,CASSEIRTGVVNEQYF,TRBV28,TRBD1,once,TRBJ2-7
TGTGCCAGCAGCACCCAACGGGACACTGAAGCTTTCTTT,CASSTQRDTEAFF,TRBV7-9,-,few,TRBJ1-1
TGTGCCAGCAGTTTATTACGGGGACAGGGGTTCTACGAGCAGTACTTC,CASSLLRGQGFYEQYF,TRBV28,TRBD1,-,TRBJ2-7
TGTGCCAGCAGTTCCCTTGTCGGGGAGCTGTTTTTT,CASSSLVGELFF,TRBV28,-,once,TRBJ2-2
TGCGCCAGCAGCCGAGAGGGGCAACACTCCTACGAGCAGTACTTC,CASSREGQHSYEQYF,TRBV4-1,-,-,TRBJ2-7
TGTGCCAGCAGCCGGGACACCCCGAACACCGGGGAGCTGTTTTTT,CASSRDTPNTGELFF,TRBV7-3,-,-,TRBJ2-2
TGTGCCAGCAGCCCCAACCGGGACAGGGAATACTATGGCTACACCTTC,CASSPNRDREYYGYTF,TRBV9,TRBD1,-,TRBJ1-2
TGTGCCTGGACTTCGGGTTCTGGTGGCTACACCTTC,CAWTSGSGGYTF,TRBV30,-,-,TRBJ1-2
TGTGCCAGCAGTTACGCCAGCTATGGCTACACCTTC,CASSYASYGYTF,TRBV6-6,-,few,TRBJ1-2
TGTGCCAGCAGCCGGGGGGAGACCCAGTACTTC,CASSRGETQYF,TRBV6-1,-,-,TRBJ2-5
TGTGCCAGCAGATTTTATCCTGCGGATGAGCAGTTCTTC,CASRFYPADEQFF,TRBV5-6,-,-,TRBJ2-1
TGCGCCAGCAGCCAAGAACTACAGGATGAGCAGTTCTTC,CASSQELQDEQFF,TRBV4-3,-,-,TRBJ2-1
TGTGCCAGCAGCGTAGGGACTAGCGGGACCCCCTACAATGAGCAGTTCTTC,CASSVGTSGTPYNEQFF,TRBV9,TRBD2,-,TRBJ2-1
TGTGCCAGCAGCCCAGGTGGCGGGAGGCGTGTTTACGAGCAGTACTTC,CASSPGGGRRVYEQYF,TRBV14,TRBD2,-,TRBJ2-7
TGCGCCAGCAGCTTCGGAGATACGCAGTATTTT,CASSFGDTQYF,TRBV5-1,-,few,TRBJ2-3
TGTGCCAGCAGCAAGACAGGGGAGACTAGCACAGATACGCAGTATTTT,CASSKTGETSTDTQYF,TRBV7-3,TRBD1,-,TRBJ2-3
TGTGCCAGCAGCCTAGCGGGCCTTAACTACGAGCAGTACTTC,CASSLAGLNYEQYF,TRBV7-2,TRBD2,once,TRBJ2-7
TGTGCCAGCAGCCCCCCTGGGAGGCAAGACAATGAGCAGTTCTTC,CASSPPGRQDNEQFF,TRBV7-3,-,many,TRBJ2-1
TGCGCCAGCAGCCCTGACAGGGGGTTCAATGAGCAGTTCTTC,CASSPDRGFNEQFF,TRBV5-1,TRBD1,-,TRBJ2-1
TGCGCCAGCATCGATGAGGGACAGGGGTTGAACCAGCCCCAGCATTTT,CASIDEGQGLNQPQHF,TRBV10-2,TRBD1,-,TRBJ1-5
TGTGCCAGCAGCCTCGGGGGCGAGCAGTACTTC,CASSLGGEQYF,TRBV28,-,-,TRBJ2-7
TGCAGCGTGCCAAGACTAGCGGGCTCCTACAATGAGCAGTTCTTC,CSVPRLAGSYNEQFF,TRBV29-1,TRBD2,-,TRBJ2-1